Listed here are 16 T cell receptor beta chains from one sample, sequenced in a study of tumor-infiltrating lymphocytes in primary liver carcinoma. Co-extracted RNA and DNA came from roughly 20-30 mg of unsorted bulk tissue. cDNA specific to TCR beta was made from around 470 ng of total RNA, with a constant-region primer employed for priming. Modified slightly, ARM-PCR produced TCR beta libraries over three nested multiplex PCR rounds. With TRBV1-TRBV30 forward primers and a C-beta reverse primer, the first two PCR rounds were run for approximately 10 cycles each. In TCRdb, the multiplex PCR reads were re-called with MiXCR into one record per CDR3 protein. This table holds around 29,000 distinct CDR3 sequences, about 71% found once. The sequencing sample was made of liver tumor tissue from sampling region 3. Subset indicated: tumor region T3, left-lateral pole. These receptors were obtained from a woman aged 25 to 39 with primary liver carcinoma and hepatitis B virus infection.

This clonotype was counted many times. J is TRBJ2-2 and V is TRBV29-1; 8 bases line up with TRBD2. This CDR3 has 15 amino acids. Germline V CDR1 and CDR2: SQVTM, ANQGSEA. Trimming took 6 bases from V and 2 from J; bases not matched to a gene: 8. The CDR3 DNA reads as TGCAGCGTCGTAACCGGGACTAGAAACACCGGGGAGCTGTTTTTT. It is translated as CSVVTGTRNTGELFF.

This clonotype appeared many times. The V and J genes are TRBV4-1 and TRBJ2-7; the match to TRBD1 covers 7 bases. J was trimmed by 3 bases and V by 1 base; bases with no gene match: 3. This CDR3 comprises 14 residues. CDR1 and CDR2 (germline): MGHRA, YSYEKL. CDR3 coding DNA: TGCGCCAGCAGCCAAGGTAGACAGGGCTACGAGCAGTACTTC. It is translated as CASSQGRQGYEQYF.

This clonotype was counted once. Lacking the conserved final phenylalanine or tryptophan, this CDR3 likely reflects a read error. This chain joins TRBV4-3 and TRBJ2-7; D call uncertain. Germline V gene sequence: CDR1 LGHNA, CDR2 YSLEER. This CDR3 region has 15 residues. The CDR3 spells CAISPGRGIPYKQYL. The CDR3 DNA follows: TGCGCCATCAGCCCAGGACGTGGGATACCCTACAAGCAGTACCTC.

This clonotype came up many times. This chain connects TRBV11-2 to TRBJ2-5, with TRBD2 identical over 10 bases. V was clipped by 2 bases and J by 5 bases; unmatched bases: 11. The CDR3 length is 17 residues. CDR1 is SGHAT, CDR2 FQNNGV, per germline. The CDR3 is CASSLRLAGDSSETQYF. CDR3 in DNA: TGTGCCAGCAGCTTAAGACTAGCGGGTGACTCGAGCGAGACCCAGTACTTC.

To note about this clonotype: With a much larger clone just one base away, this may be a read error. J is TRBJ2-3 and V is TRBV29-1; D is perhaps TRBD1 (5 bases). The CDR3 covers 12 residues. Germline V lookup: CDR1 SQVTM, CDR2 ANQGSEA. The CDR3 sequence: CSVAFGTGTQYF. The CDR3 region has the DNA TGCAGCGTTGCGTTTGGCACAGGTACGCAGTATTTT.

In regard to this clonotype: It may be a read error: a sequence one base away is much more abundant. The chain uses TRBV29-1 and TRBJ1-1; D unclear. Germline loops: CDR1 SQVTM, CDR2 ANQGSEA. CDR3 length equals 12 residues. The CDR3 protein is CSGGGMNTDAFF. DNA for the CDR3: TGCAGCGGCGGAGGTATGAACACTGATGCTTTCTTT.

This clonotype was observed once. The genes are TRBV29-1 and TRBJ1-2; D gene uncertain. Trimming cost V 1 base and J 8 bases, with 8 bases left between them. The CDR3 is 11 residues long. Per germline, CDR1 SQVTM and CDR2 ANQGSEA. DNA of the CDR3: TGCAGCGTTGAAGTCATGGGGGGCTACACCTTC. Translation gives CSVEVMGGYTF.

As to this clonotype: The junction departs from germline at one end; a sequencing error may be responsible. V usage is TRBV11-2 and J usage is TRBJ2-3; 8 bases fit TRBD2. CDR3 length equals 17 residues. From germline, CDR1 is SGHAT and CDR2 FQNNGV. CDR3: CANSHRRSGSPTDTQYF. The CDR3 DNA reads as TGTGCCAACAGCCATCGAAGGAGCGGGAGCCCCACAGATACGCAGTATTTT. The variable domain in full, completed from reference TRBV11-2 and TRBJ2-3, reads EAGVAQSPRYKIIEKRQSVAFWCNPISGHATLYWYQQILGQGPKLLIQFQNNGVVDDSQLPKDRFSAERLKGVDSTLKIQPAKLEDSAVYLCANSHRRSGSPTDTQYFGPGTRLTVL.

V gene TRBV6-5 combines with J gene TRBJ1-2; D ambiguous. CDR1 MNHEY and CDR2 SVGAGI come from the germline V gene. The CDR3 runs 12 residues. V was shortened by 4 bases and J by 8 bases, with 11 bases between the two germline ends. CDR3 nucleotide sequence: TGTGCCAGCAGTTCACCAGTCCTCGGCTACACCTTC. It translates to CASSSPVLGYTF.

This clonotype was seen a handful of times. The gene calls are TRBV20-1 and TRBJ2-7, with TRBD1 as a possible D gene (5 bases). This CDR3 spans 12 amino acids. CDR1 is DFQATT and CDR2 is SNEGSKA in the germline V gene (reference sequence). V was shortened by 3 bases and J by 1 base, with 7 bases between the two germline ends. The CDR3 nucleotides read TGCAGTGCTAGGGACACTTCCTACGAGCAGTACTTC. Translating it yields CSARDTSYEQYF.

This clonotype was detected ten times or more. Germline and junction disagree at one end, which may indicate a read error. The rearrangement joins TRBV12-3 or TRBV12-4 to TRBJ2-3; the D gene could be TRBD1 or TRBD2 (5 bases each). The CDR3 is 16 residues long. Written as DNA, the CDR3 is TGTGCCAACAGTGACGTAGGGCCAGGGAGTGCCTATACGCAGTATTTT. It encodes CANSDVGPGSAYTQYF.

In regard to this clonotype: A read error may explain this, as a much larger clone is one base away. The V call is TRBV10-3, the J call TRBJ1-6; 8 bases agree with TRBD1. From germline, CDR1 is ENHRY and CDR2 SYGVKD. The CDR3 sequence is 14 residues long. The CDR3 loop is CANSHDRGGSLLHF. The CDR3 region has the DNA TGTGCCAACAGCCACGACAGGGGAGGATCACTCCTCCACTTT.

With regard to this clonotype: One end of the junction varies from germline; a read error may be responsible. The chain joins TRBV11-3 to TRBJ2-7; tentatively, D is TRBD2 (6 bases). CDR1 and CDR2 (germline): SGHNT, YENEEA. CDR3 length: 15 residues. The DNA of the CDR3 is TGCGACAGCAGCTTAGAACCGGGCGGGGCCTGGGAGCAGTACTTC. This sequence encodes CDSSLEPGGAWEQYF. The whole variable domain, remainder taken from reference TRBV11-3 and TRBJ2-7, is EAGVVQSPRYKIIEKKQPVAFWCNPISGHNTLYWYLQNLGQGPELLIRYENEEAVDDSQLPKDRFSAERLKGVDSTLKIQPAELGDSAVYLCDSSLEPGGAWEQYFGPGTRLTVT.

This clonotype occurred many times. The chain employs TRBV29-1 and TRBJ2-1; the D gene is possibly TRBD1 (6 bases). Germline lookup yields CDR1 SQVTM and CDR2 ANQGSEA. V lost 5 bases and J 3 bases, leaving 8 bases between the germline ends. The CDR3 runs 12 residues. The CDR3 DNA reads as TGCAGCGTTCAGGACAGCTACAATGAGCAGTTCTTC. It specifies CSVQDSYNEQFF.

Comments on this clonotype: The junction does not match germline at one end; this may be a read error. The rearrangement uses TRBV29-1 and TRBJ2-2; the match to TRBD1 covers 9 bases. Looked up from germline, CDR1 is SQVTM and CDR2 is ANQGSEA. The CDR3 spans 12 residues. CDR3 protein: CSALGWTGALFF. CDR3 DNA: TGCAGCGCCCTAGGGTGGACAGGGGCGCTGTTTTTT.

The chain recombines TRBV11-2 with TRBJ2-3; 8 bases are a match to TRBD2. Germline V CDR1 and CDR2: SGHAT, FQNNGV. The junction had 12 bases not matched to a gene; V was cut back by 5 bases and J by 2 bases. This CDR3 comprises 17 residues. CDR3 in amino acids: CASSLRMSGSLTDTQYF. The DNA of the CDR3 is TGTGCCAGCAGCCTTCGAATGAGCGGGAGCCTCACAGATACGCAGTATTTT.